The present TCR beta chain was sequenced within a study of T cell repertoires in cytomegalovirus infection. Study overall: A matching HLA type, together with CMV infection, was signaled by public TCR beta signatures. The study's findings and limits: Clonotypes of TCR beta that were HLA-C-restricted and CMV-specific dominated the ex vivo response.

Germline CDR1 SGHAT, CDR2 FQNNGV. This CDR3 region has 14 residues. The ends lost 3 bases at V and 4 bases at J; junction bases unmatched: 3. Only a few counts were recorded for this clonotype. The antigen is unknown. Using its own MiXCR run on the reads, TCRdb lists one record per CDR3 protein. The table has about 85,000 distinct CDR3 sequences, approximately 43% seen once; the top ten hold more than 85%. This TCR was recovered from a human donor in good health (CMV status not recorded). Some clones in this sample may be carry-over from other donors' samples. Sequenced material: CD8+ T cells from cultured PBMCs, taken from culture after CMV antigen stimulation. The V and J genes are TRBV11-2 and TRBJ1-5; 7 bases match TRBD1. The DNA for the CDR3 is TGTGCCAGCAGCTTGACAGGGAGTAATCAGCCCCAGCATTTT. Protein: CASSLTGSNQPQHF.